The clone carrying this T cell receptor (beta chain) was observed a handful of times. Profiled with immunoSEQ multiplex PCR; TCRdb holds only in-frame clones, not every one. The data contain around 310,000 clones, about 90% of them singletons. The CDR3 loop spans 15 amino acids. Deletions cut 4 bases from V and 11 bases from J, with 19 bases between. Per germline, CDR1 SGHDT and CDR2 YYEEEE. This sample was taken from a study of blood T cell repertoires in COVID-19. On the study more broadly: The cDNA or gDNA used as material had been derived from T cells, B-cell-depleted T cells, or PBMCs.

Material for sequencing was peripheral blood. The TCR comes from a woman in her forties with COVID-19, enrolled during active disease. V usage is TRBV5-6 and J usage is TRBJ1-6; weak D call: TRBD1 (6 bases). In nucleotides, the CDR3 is TGTGCCAGCAGCATTGGAGAGGGACATAGGGCACCCCTCCACTTT. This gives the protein CASSIGEGHRAPLHF.